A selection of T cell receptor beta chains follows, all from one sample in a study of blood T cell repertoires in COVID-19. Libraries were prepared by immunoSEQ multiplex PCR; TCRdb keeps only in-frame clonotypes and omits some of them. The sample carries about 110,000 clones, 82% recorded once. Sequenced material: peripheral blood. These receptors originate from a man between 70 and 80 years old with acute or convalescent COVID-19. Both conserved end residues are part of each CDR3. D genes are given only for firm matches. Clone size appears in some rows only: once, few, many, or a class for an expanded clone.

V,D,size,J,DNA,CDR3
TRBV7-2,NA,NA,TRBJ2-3,TGTGCCAGCAGGGCCAGGGTCACAGATACGCAGTATTTT,CASRARVTDTQYF
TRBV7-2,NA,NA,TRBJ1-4,TGTGCCAGCAGCTTAGTGAGTTCAACTAATGAAAAACTGTTTTTT,CASSLVSSTNEKLFF
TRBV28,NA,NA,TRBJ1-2,TGTGCCAGCAACCACAGGGACTATGGCTACACCTTC,CASNHRDYGYTF
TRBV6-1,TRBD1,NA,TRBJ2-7,TGTGCCAGCAGTGACACCTCTACAGGGGGTAGATACGAGCAGTACTTC,CASSDTSTGGRYEQYF
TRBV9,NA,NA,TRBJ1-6,TGTGCCAGCAGCGTACCCACAGGCCTAGGTGCACCCCTCCACTTT,CASSVPTGLGAPLHF
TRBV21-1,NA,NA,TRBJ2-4,TGTGCCAGCAGCATAAGACAGGGGGCAGACATTCAGTACTTC,CASSIRQGADIQYF
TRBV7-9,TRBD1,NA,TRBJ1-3,TGTGCCAGCAGCTCCCAGACAGGGACGGGAAACACCATATATTTT,CASSSQTGTGNTIYF
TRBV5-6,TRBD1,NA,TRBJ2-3,TGTGCCAGCAGCACGGGACAGGGTGCAGGTACGCAGTATTTT,CASSTGQGAGTQYF
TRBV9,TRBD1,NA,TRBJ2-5,TGTGCCAGCAGCGTCCGGGCGTTGGGACAGGGCACAGAGACCCAGTACTTC,CASSVRALGQGTETQYF
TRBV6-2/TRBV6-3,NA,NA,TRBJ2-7,TGTGCCAGCAGTTACTCGATGGCTCAACCCACCTACGAGCAGTACTTC,CASSYSMAQPTYEQYF
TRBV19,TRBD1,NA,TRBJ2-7,TGTGCCAGTAGAACAGGGGGGCCCAACTCCTACGAGCAGTACTTC,CASRTGGPNSYEQYF
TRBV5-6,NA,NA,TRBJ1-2,TGTGCCAGCAGCTTGGAGTCAGGGTCGTTCAATGGCTACACCTTC,CASSLESGSFNGYTF
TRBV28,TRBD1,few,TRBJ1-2,TGTGCCAGCAGTTTCGGGACAGGGGGATCTGGCTATGGCTACACCTTC,CASSFGTGGSGYGYTF
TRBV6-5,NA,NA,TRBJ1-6,TGTGCCAGCAGTTCCTCAACAGGGCTGGGTTCACCCCTCCACTTT,CASSSSTGLGSPLHF
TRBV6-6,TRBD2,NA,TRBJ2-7,TGTGCCAGCACAACTAGCGCGTTCTACGAGCAGTACTTC,CASTTSAFYEQYF
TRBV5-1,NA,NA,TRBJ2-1,TGCGCCAGCAGCTTGGGGAGGGGCCGGTTCGATGAGCAGTTCTTC,CASSLGRGRFDEQFF
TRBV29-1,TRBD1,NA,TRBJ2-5,TGCAGCGTTGAAAGGGGGACAGGGGGCATTGGGACCCAGTACTTC,CSVERGTGGIGTQYF
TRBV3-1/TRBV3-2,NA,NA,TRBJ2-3,TGTGCCAGCAGCCAAGTGGGAGGGGGGGCGCAATGGACAGATACGCAGTATTTT,CASSQVGGGAQWTDTQYF
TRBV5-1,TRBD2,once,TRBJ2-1,TGCGCCAGCAGCTTTTCCTCTAGCGGGGGGGCAAATGAGCAGTTCTTC,CASSFSSSGGANEQFF
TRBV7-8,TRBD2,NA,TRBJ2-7,TGTGCCAGCAGCCACAGACTACAGACTAGCTGGGTCTCCTACGAGCAGTACTTC,CASSHRLQTSWVSYEQYF
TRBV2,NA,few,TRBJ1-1,TGTGCCAGCAGGGGCGGGGACGGGAACACTGAAGCTTTCTTT,CASRGGDGNTEAFF
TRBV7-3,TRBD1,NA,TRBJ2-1,TGTGCCAGCAGCTTAAGGGGACAGCACTACAATGAGCAGTTCTTC,CASSLRGQHYNEQFF
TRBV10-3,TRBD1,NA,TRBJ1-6,TGTGCCATCAGTGAGTCGACTAGGGGGCAGTCACCCCTCCACTTT,CAISESTRGQSPLHF
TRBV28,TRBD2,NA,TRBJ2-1,TGTGCCAGCAGCATCGGGACTAGCGGGGTTCGGGAGCAGTTCTTC,CASSIGTSGVREQFF
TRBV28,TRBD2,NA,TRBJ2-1,TGTGCCAGCAGCAGACCCCCTAGCGGGGCAAACAATGAGCAGTTCTTC,CASSRPPSGANNEQFF
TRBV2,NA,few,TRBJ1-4,TGTGCCAGCAGGGCCGGGCCAGCGGTGGCTAAACTGTTTTTT,CASRAGPAVAKLFF
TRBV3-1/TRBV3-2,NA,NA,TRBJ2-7,TGTGCCAGCAGCTCCCTCAGGGGAGCCGAGCAGTACTTC,CASSSLRGAEQYF
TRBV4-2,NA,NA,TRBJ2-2,TGTGCCAGCAGCCCGGCAGGGGTGGGGAACACCGGGGAGCTGTTTTTT,CASSPAGVGNTGELFF
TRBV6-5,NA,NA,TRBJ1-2,TGTGCCAGCAGTTACATCGCAGCGCTGGAGGGCTACACCTTC,CASSYIAALEGYTF
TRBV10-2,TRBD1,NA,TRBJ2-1,TGCGCCAGCAGTGAACCACAGGGGGCAGGGCGGTGGAGTGAGCAGTTCTTC,CASSEPQGAGRWSEQFF
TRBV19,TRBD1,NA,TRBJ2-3,TGTGCCAGTAGGGACAGGGGTAGGCCAGATACGCAGTATTTT,CASRDRGRPDTQYF
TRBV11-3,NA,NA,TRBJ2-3,TGTGCCAGCAGCTGGGGCCGAAACGCAGATACGCAGTATTTT,CASSWGRNADTQYF
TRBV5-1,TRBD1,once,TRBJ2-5,TGCGCCAGCAGCTCGACAGGGGAAAGAGGGACCCAGTACTTC,CASSSTGERGTQYF
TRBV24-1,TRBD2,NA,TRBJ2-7,TGTGCCACCAGTGATTTCGGGACTAGCCCCCACGAGCAGTACTTC,CATSDFGTSPHEQYF
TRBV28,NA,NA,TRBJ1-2,TGTGCCAGCAGTGGGGCCTATGGCTACACCTTC,CASSGAYGYTF
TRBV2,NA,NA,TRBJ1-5,TGTGCCAGCAGCGGGGGAGGGGGAAGTAGCAATCAGCCCCAGCATTTT,CASSGGGGSSNQPQHF
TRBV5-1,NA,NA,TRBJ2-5,TGCGCCAGCAGCCCCCGGGACACCCCTGGAGAGACCCAGTACTTC,CASSPRDTPGETQYF
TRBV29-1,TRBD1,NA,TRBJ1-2,TGCAGCGTTGATTTCGAGGGGGCACGCGGCTACACCTTC,CSVDFEGARGYTF
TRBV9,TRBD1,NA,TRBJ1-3,TGTGCCAGCAGCGTGAAAACAGGGGGCCCTGGAAACACCATATATTTT,CASSVKTGGPGNTIYF